Shown below are 12 T cell receptor beta chains from a single sample sequenced in a study of T cells expressing NK-cell markers. TCRdb reprocessed the 5' RACE reads and reports one entry per CDR3 protein, with no DNA. The sample holds tens of thousands of distinct CDR3 sequences. Sample: blood T cells: a sorted CD56 or NKG2C T cell subset, CD4+ or CD8+ T cells, or bulk PBMC T cells (not recorded which). These receptors were collected from a woman between 18 and 75 years old in good health.

The CDR3 loop reads CASSSRLAGAYEQYF. The chain is built from TRBV5-1 and TRBJ2-7; there is no DNA to check the TCRdb D call of TRBD2. The CDR3 has 15 amino acids. Germline CDR1 SGHRS, CDR2 YFSETQ.

The chain has TRBV10-2 and TRBJ2-7; TCRdb designates TRBD1, a call that cannot be tested without DNA. Looked up from germline, CDR1 is WSHSY and CDR2 is SAAADI. The CDR3 extends over 14 amino acids. CDR3 sequence: CASSGGRGSYEQYF.

The V gene is TRBV4-2, the J gene TRBJ2-2. Germline V lookup: CDR1 LGHNA, CDR2 YNFKEQ. The CDR3 loop spans 12 amino acids. Here the CDR3 reads CASSQNTGELFF.

The chain uses TRBV12-3 or TRBV12-4 and TRBJ1-5. CDR3 size: 12 residues. The CDR3 reads CASSPSKEPQHF.

The rearrangement joins TRBV29-1 to TRBJ2-7; TCRdb picks TRBD1, but there is no DNA to check that call. From germline, CDR1 is SQVTM and CDR2 ANQGSEA. The CDR3 totals 12 residues. The CDR3 sequence is CSVADNRYEQYF.

CDR3 region: CSARERDSINSPLHF. The chain carries TRBV20-1 and TRBJ1-6; TCRdb outputs TRBD1, but without DNA this stays unchecked. The CDR3 is 15 residues long. Germline CDR1 is DFQATT and CDR2 is SNEGSKA (reference sequence).

The chain couples TRBV9 to TRBJ2-7. Germline V gene sequence: CDR1 SGDLS, CDR2 YYNGEE. The CDR3 contains 14 residues. This CDR3 reads CASSVGTASYEQYF.

The chain is built from TRBV20-1 and TRBJ2-2; TCRdb names TRBD2, which stays unverified in the absence of DNA. The CDR3 is 15 amino acids. Germline V lookup: CDR1 DFQATT, CDR2 SNEGSKA (reference sequence). The CDR3 spells CSATGLAGEGGELFF.

The chain carries TRBV7-9 and TRBJ2-1. The germline gives CDR1 SEHNR, CDR2 FQNEAQ (reference sequence). This CDR3 region has 16 residues. The CDR3 reads CASSPVVGSSYNEQFF.

V usage is TRBV24-1 and J usage is TRBJ2-3. The CDR3 has 11 residues. Per germline, CDR1 KGHDR and CDR2 SFDVKD. CDR3 in amino acids: CATSLEDTQYF.

V is TRBV30 and J is TRBJ2-7. The V gene's germline CDR1 is GTSNPN and CDR2 SVGIG (reference sequence). CDR3 length: 11 amino acids. This chain's CDR3 is CAWSVSYEQYF.

The chain employs TRBV29-1 and TRBJ2-5. CDR3 length equals 15 residues. CDR1 and CDR2 (germline): SQVTM, ANQGSEA. CDR3 protein: CSVEDRLYTQETQYF.